The 22 T cell receptor beta chains reported below all come from one sample, sequenced in a study of cytomegalovirus exposure and HLA in healthy donors (dated by TCRdb to about 2017). Library construction relied on the immunoSEQ multiplex PCR assay. For the multiplex PCR, a mixture combining 60 forward primers for TCR Vbeta segments and 13 reverse primers for TCR Jbeta segments was used. TCRdb's version of the immuneACCESS table is confined to in-frame rearrangements and falls short of the full clone set. An unresolved V gene accounts for under half of the shortfall where checked; the remainder is of unknown origin. The sample profile shows 200,000 to 250,000 clones; about 84% of them were found once. The ten biggest clones cover 1.3% of the sample. The sequencing sample was made of PBMCs. These receptors originate from a human donor in good health.

The chain links TRBV10-3 to TRBJ1-5, with a tentative D call TRBD1 (6 bases). The germline V gene encodes CDR1 ENHRY and CDR2 SYGVKD. Trimming removed 3 bases from V and 3 bases from J, with 21 bases in between. There are 18 residues in the CDR3. CDR3 sequence (DNA): TGTGCCATCAGTGATGGATCGCCGGGGGGCAGAGACAATCAGCCCCAGCATTTT. This encodes CAISDGSPGGRDNQPQHF.

The chain links TRBV5-6 to TRBJ2-3, with 8 bases that match TRBD2. This CDR3 comprises 15 residues. J lost 4 bases, V lost 2 bases, and 6 bases had no gene match. Germline loops: CDR1 SGHDT, CDR2 YYEEEE. DNA for the CDR3: TGTGCCAGCAGCTTTCGGAGCGGGAGAGCAGATACGCAGTATTTT. This encodes CASSFRSGRADTQYF.

In DNA, the CDR3 is TGTGCCAGTAATCGAGCGTTTCGGGGGGAAAATGAGCAGTTCTTC. Translating it yields CASNRAFRGENEQFF. The chain couples TRBV5-5 to TRBJ2-1; 7 bases are a match to TRBD2. CDR3 length: 15 amino acids. The V gene end was trimmed by 8 bases and the J gene end by 7 bases; junction bases not matched to a gene: 15. Germline lookup yields CDR1 SGHKS and CDR2 YYEKEE (reference sequence).

The chain joins TRBV25-1 to TRBJ2-7; D is possibly TRBD2 (5 bases). V lost 7 bases, J lost 4 bases, and 14 bases lay in between. Looked up from germline, CDR1 is MGHDK and CDR2 is SYGVNS. This CDR3 is 13 amino acids long. The CDR3: CASTPRERYEQYF. The CDR3 DNA reads as TGTGCCAGCACCCCCCGGGAAAGATACGAGCAGTACTTC.

This clone came up a few times. This chain connects TRBV7-2 to TRBJ2-3, with 14 bases lining up with TRBD2. Per germline, CDR1 SGHTA and CDR2 FQGNSA. The CDR3 contains 16 residues. Trimming removed 3 bases from V and 4 bases from J; junction bases left unmatched: 3. CDR3 DNA: TGTGCCAGCAGCTTCCGACTAGCGGGAGGGTCAGATACGCAGTATTTT. Translated, it gives CASSFRLAGGSDTQYF.

The rearrangement links TRBV7-2 to TRBJ2-1, with 8 bases lining up with TRBD2. V shed 2 bases and J 9 bases; nucleotides not matched to a gene: 6. Looked up from germline, CDR1 is SGHTA and CDR2 is FQGNSA. The CDR3 spans 14 residues. CDR3 amino acids: CASSLKRESAEQFF. Here the CDR3 DNA reads TGTGCCAGCAGCTTAAAGCGGGAGTCAGCTGAGCAGTTCTTC.

The chain links TRBV9 to TRBJ2-2; 7 bases are a match to TRBD2. The CDR3 sequence is 17 residues long. J was trimmed by 2 bases and V by 4 bases; bases with no gene match: 11. Germline assignment: CDR1 SGDLS and CDR2 YYNGEE. Written as DNA, the CDR3 is TGTGCCAGCAGCTCGGCTCCTAGCGGATTAAACACCGGGGAGCTGTTTTTT. Its protein is CASSSAPSGLNTGELFF.

The chain couples TRBV7-8 to TRBJ1-3; no definite D call. Trimming shortened V by 2 bases and J by 1 base, and 15 bases separated the two germline ends. Germline lookup yields CDR1 SGHVS and CDR2 FQNEAQ. The CDR3 contains 17 residues. As DNA, the CDR3 is TGTGCCAGCAGCTTACAACCGCGAGGGTTTTCTGGAAACACCATATATTTT. Protein sequence: CASSLQPRGFSGNTIYF.

The rearrangement uses TRBV2 and TRBJ2-2, with 7 bases lining up with TRBD2. CDR3 length equals 16 residues. The V segment lost 10 bases and the J segment 4 bases; nucleotides outside the gene matches: 15. Germline CDR1 is SNHLY and CDR2 is FYNNEI. The CDR3 is CATGTGGRTGTGELFF. The CDR3 DNA sequence: TGTGCCACCGGTACGGGCGGGAGAACCGGCACCGGGGAGCTGTTTTTT. The full variable domain, with the rest looked up from reference TRBV2 and TRBJ2-2, is EPEVTQTPSHQVTQMGQEVILRCVPISNHLYFYWYRQILGQKVEFLVSFYNNEISEKSEIFDDQFSVERPDGSNFTLKIRSTKLEDSAMYFCATGTGGRTGTGELFFGEGSRLTVL.

The J gene is TRBJ2-3, the V gene TRBV6-1, with a weak D call TRBD2 (6 bases). The CDR3 consists of 14 residues. Trimming took 7 bases from V and 0 from J, leaving 11 bases between them. The germline gives CDR1 MNHNS, CDR2 SASEGT. CDR3 coding DNA: TGTGCCAGCAATATCGGGACTAGCACAGATACGCAGTATTTT. It is translated as CASNIGTSTDTQYF.

This chain connects TRBV4-1 to TRBJ1-4; TRBD1 aligns across 8 bases. In germline, CDR1 is MGHRA, CDR2 YSYEKL. The CDR3 loop spans 16 amino acids. V lost 3 bases, J lost 5 bases, and 8 bases stayed unmatched. The CDR3 coding sequence is TGCGCCAGCAGCCAGGTAGAAACAGGGGGAAATGAAAAACTGTTTTTT. Translating it yields CASSQVETGGNEKLFF.

CDR3 in amino acids: CATSRAEAATNEKLFF. The CDR3 DNA follows: TGTGCCACCAGCAGAGCCGAGGCGGCGACTAATGAAAAACTGTTTTTT. The chain is built from TRBV15 and TRBJ1-4; no definite D call. The germline CDR1 and CDR2 sequences are LNHNV and YYDKDF (reference sequence). V gave up 1 base and J gave up 2 bases, with 11 bases separating them. This CDR3 is built from 16 residues. The complete variable domain, with remaining parts taken from reference TRBV15 and TRBJ1-4, reads DAMVIQNPRYQVTQFGKPVTLSCSQTLNHNVMYWYQQKSSQAPKLLFHYYDKDFNNEADTPDNFQSRRPNTSFCFLDIRSPGLGDTAMYLCATSRAEAATNEKLFFGSGTQLSVL.

The V and J genes are TRBV5-1 and TRBJ2-1, with 10 bases identical to TRBD2. CDR3 size: 15 residues. CDR1 and CDR2 from the germline V gene are SGHRS and YFSETQ. J was trimmed by 9 bases and V by 1 base; bases with no gene match: 7. The CDR3, as DNA: TGCGCCAGCAGCTTGATGAGCGGGAGGGCCGGTGAGCAGTTCTTC. The encoded protein is CASSLMSGRAGEQFF.

The gene calls are TRBV6-1 and TRBJ1-2, with TRBD1 matching over 7 bases. CDR1 and CDR2 from the germline V gene are MNHNS and SASEGT. The CDR3 is made up of 15 amino acids. After removal of 6 bases from V and 1 base from J, the junction contained 8 bases not matched to a gene. This CDR3 is CASRPGTAINYGYTF. CDR3 coding DNA: TGTGCCAGCAGGCCCGGGACAGCTATTAACTATGGCTACACCTTC.

In its sample, this clone was seen once. This sequence joins TRBV19 and TRBJ2-1; TRBD2 aligns across 8 bases. CDR1 is LNHDA and CDR2 is SQIVND in the germline V gene (reference sequence). CDR3 size: 18 residues. V trimming: 4 bases; J trimming: 3 bases; junction bases outside the gene matches: 14. The CDR3 protein is CASSNSYVSGIDYNEQFF. CDR3 coding DNA: TGTGCCAGTAGTAATTCATATGTTAGCGGGATTGACTACAATGAGCAGTTCTTC.

V gene TRBV7-9 combines with J gene TRBJ2-1; maybe TRBD2 (6 bases). This CDR3 comprises 16 residues. Germline CDR1 reads SEHNR; CDR2 reads FQNEAQ (reference sequence). V was shortened by 2 bases and J by 7 bases, with 18 bases between the two germline ends. CDR3 bases: TGTGCCAGCAGCTTACAGGGTAGCGGAAGACTAAATGAGCAGTTCTTC. This translates into CASSLQGSGRLNEQFF.

This chain links TRBV5-1 with TRBJ2-5; D may be TRBD2 (5 bases). There are 15 residues in the CDR3. Per the germline V gene, CDR1 is SGHRS and CDR2 is YFSETQ. The germline V and J ends were trimmed by 4 bases and 3 bases, with 16 bases remaining between them. The CDR3 sequence is CASSPLPDGEETQYF. CDR3 sequence (DNA): TGCGCCAGCAGCCCCCTCCCTGACGGGGAAGAGACCCAGTACTTC.

The CDR3 spells CASSDSALNTEAFF. CDR3 nucleotides: TGTGCCAGCAGTGACTCGGCCCTGAACACTGAAGCTTTCTTT. V is TRBV6-4 and J is TRBJ1-1; D unclear. Trimming removed 0 bases at V and 0 bases at J, with 5 bases between. The V gene's germline CDR1 is MRHNA and CDR2 SNTAGT. This CDR3 comprises 14 residues.

This chain connects TRBV7-2 to TRBJ1-2, with 8 nucleotides matching TRBD1. Per the germline V gene, CDR1 is SGHTA and CDR2 is FQGNSA. This CDR3 comprises 15 residues. With 1 base clipped from V and 3 bases from J, the junction kept 4 bases outside the gene matches. CDR3 bases: TGTGCCAGCAGCTTAGAGGGACAGGTATACTATGGCTACACCTTC. This codes for CASSLEGQVYYGYTF.

The rearrangement links TRBV27 to TRBJ2-7; 8 bases line up with TRBD1. V lost 5 bases and J lost 5; bases outside the gene matches: 14. The germline V gene has CDR1 MNHEY and CDR2 SMNVEV (reference sequence). CDR3 length equals 16 residues. The DNA of the CDR3 is TGTGCCAGCAGTCCTGGGCTGGGCAGGGGGCTGCACGAGCAGTACTTC. It codes for CASSPGLGRGLHEQYF.

This clone was seen only a few times. The rearrangement joins TRBV5-1 to TRBJ2-2, with a possible D match to TRBD2 (5 bases). The CDR3 has 16 residues. V lost 0 bases, J lost 0 bases, and 9 bases lay in between. From germline, CDR1 is SGHRS and CDR2 YFSETQ. The CDR3 region has the DNA TGCGCCAGCAGCTTGGAACCGGGAACGAACACCGGGGAGCTGTTTTTT. Translated: CASSLEPGTNTGELFF.

This clone was observed once. The chain recombines TRBV2 with TRBJ2-3, with 14 bases aligning to TRBD2. V shed 4 bases and J 0 bases; nucleotides not matched to a gene: 6. Germline V gene data show CDR1 as SNHLY and CDR2 as FYNNEI. The CDR3 spans 18 residues. Here the CDR3 DNA reads TGTGCCAGCAGTGCGGGACTAGCGGGGGTAATTAGCACAGATACGCAGTATTTT. Its translation is CASSAGLAGVISTDTQYF.